These 15 T cell receptor beta chains came from one sample sequenced in a study of siplizumab effects on memory and regulatory T cells. Assay: immunoSEQ multiplex PCR; the TCRdb copy retains only in-frame clones and omits some. The sample shows 110,000 or so clones, 93% of them seen only once. The sample comprised non-Treg CD4+ T cells sorted from blood. All receptors come from a human donor in good health.

The V gene is TRBV29-1, the J gene TRBJ2-7; 8 bases map to TRBD1. The germline gives CDR1 SQVTM, CDR2 ANQGSEA. The length of the CDR3 is 12 residues. V was clipped by 6 bases and J by 4 bases; unmatched bases: 5. The CDR3 reads CSVGDRGYEQYF. The CDR3 DNA sequence: TGCAGCGTCGGTGACAGGGGATACGAGCAGTACTTC.

The chain has TRBV7-3 and TRBJ2-7; 9 nucleotides align to TRBD1. There are 17 residues in the CDR3. With V trimmed by 1 base and J by 5 bases, 12 bases remained unmatched. CDR1 and CDR2 (germline): SGHTA, FQGTGA. For the CDR3, the DNA is TGTGCCAGCAGCTTAATAGTGGTAGGGACAGGGTCTCACGAGCAGTACTTC. Protein product: CASSLIVVGTGSHEQYF.

The chain uses TRBV5-6 and TRBJ2-2; possible D gene TRBD2, 5 bases. Germline loops: CDR1 SGHDT, CDR2 YYEEEE. The CDR3 contains 17 residues. V dropped 2 bases and J dropped 4 bases, with 18 bases sitting between them. CDR3 DNA sequence: TGTGCCAGCAGCTTTGATTGGCCGGCGGCGGGCACCGGGGAGCTGTTTTTT. It is translated as CASSFDWPAAGTGELFF.

The V call is TRBV5-4, the J call TRBJ2-6; D might be TRBD2 (7 bases). The V end lost 4 bases, the J end lost 0 bases, and 14 bases lay between the germline ends. The CDR3 is 17 amino acids. The V gene's germline CDR1 is SGHNT and CDR2 YYREEE (reference sequence). CDR3: CASSPGGPHSGANVLTF. CDR3 coding DNA: TGTGCCAGCAGCCCCGGGGGGCCACACTCTGGGGCCAACGTCCTGACTTTC.

This sequence joins TRBV7-6 and TRBJ2-5; D is unclear. CDR3 length equals 15 residues. V was shortened by 7 bases and J by 5 bases, with 20 bases between the two germline ends. Germline CDR1 SGHVS, CDR2 FNYEAQ. CDR3 sequence (DNA): TGTGCCAGCACCCTTCGACCCCTGGGATGGGAGACCCAGTACTTC. Protein: CASTLRPLGWETQYF.

The table lists this clone with a count of one. The chain combines TRBV15 with TRBJ1-1; D remains unclear. Germline assignment: CDR1 LNHNV and CDR2 YYDKDF (reference sequence). Trimming cost V 0 bases and J 2 bases, with 4 bases left between them. This CDR3 contains 13 residues. Here the CDR3 reads CATSRDVNTEAFF. As DNA, the CDR3 is TGTGCCACCAGCAGAGATGTTAACACTGAAGCTTTCTTT.

This clone was counted between two and nine times. The J gene is TRBJ2-4, the V gene TRBV27; 7 bases are a match to TRBD2. In germline, CDR1 is MNHEY, CDR2 SMNVEV (reference sequence). This CDR3 comprises 12 residues. The V and J ends lost 5 bases and 8 bases, in that order; junction bases with no gene match: 3. The DNA of the CDR3 is TGTGCCAGCAGTCCGGGGAGGGACATTCAGTACTTC. Translation: CASSPGRDIQYF.

The V and J genes are TRBV5-5 and TRBJ2-6, with 12 bases lining up with TRBD1. V shed 2 bases and J 4 bases; nucleotides not matched to a gene: 10. There are 19 residues in the CDR3. Germline CDR1 SGHKS, CDR2 YYEKEE (reference sequence). CDR3 loop: CASSLGLGQGAGGANVLTF. CDR3 sequence (DNA): TGTGCCAGCAGCTTAGGCCTGGGACAGGGGGCCGGGGGGGCCAACGTCCTGACTTTC.

The chain employs TRBV19 and TRBJ1-2, with D possibly matching TRBD1 (5 bases). The CDR3 loop spans 16 amino acids. Germline loops: CDR1 LNHDA, CDR2 SQIVND (reference sequence). The V end was cut by 4 bases, the J end by 4 bases, with 19 bases between. CDR3 protein: CASSTDRQSRTYGYTF. CDR3 nucleotides: TGTGCCAGTAGTACCGATAGACAGTCAAGGACCTATGGCTACACCTTC.

The chain recombines TRBV27 with TRBJ2-2, with 11 bases aligning to TRBD2. The ends lost 5 bases at V and 5 bases at J; junction bases unmatched: 4. CDR1 MNHEY and CDR2 SMNVEV come from the germline V gene (reference sequence). The CDR3 loop spans 15 amino acids. In nucleotides, the CDR3 is TGTGCCAGCAGTACGGTAGCGGGGGGGACCGGGGAGCTGTTTTTT. This sequence encodes CASSTVAGGTGELFF.

Notes on this clone: This same CDR3 is encoded by further DNA sequences in the sample. The CDR3 DNA sequence: TGTGCCAGCAGCGTAGGTGGGACGGGGTCCTACGAGCAGTACTTC. Protein sequence: CASSVGGTGSYEQYF. This sequence joins TRBV9 and TRBJ2-7; D possibly matches TRBD1 or TRBD2 (5 bases each). This CDR3 spans 15 amino acids. V was pared by 0 bases and J by 1 base, with 11 bases between. The germline gives CDR1 SGDLS, CDR2 YYNGEE. The full variable domain, in which reference TRBV9 and TRBJ2-7 provide the parts outside the CDR3, is DSGVTQTPKHLITATGQRVTLRCSPRSGDLSVYWYQQSLDQGLQFLIQYYNGEERAKGNILERFSAQQFPDLHSELNLSSLELGDSALYFCASSVGGTGSYEQYFGPGTRLTVT.

The CDR3 nucleotides are TGTGCCAGCAGCCCAACCGCAGGGGTAGGCGAGAACACTGAAGCTTTCTTT. This codes for CASSPTAGVGENTEAFF. The chain links TRBV28 to TRBJ1-1; TRBD1 is a possible D gene (6 bases). The length of the CDR3 is 17 residues. Germline CDR1 MDHEN, CDR2 SYDVKM. V was cut by 6 bases and J by 1 base, with 21 bases left in between. The whole variable domain, remainder taken from reference TRBV28 and TRBJ1-1, is DVKVTQSSRYLVKRTGEKVFLECVQDMDHENMFWYRQDPGLGLRLIYFSYDVKMKEKGDIPEGYSVSREKKERFSLILESASTNQTSMYLCASSPTAGVGENTEAFFGQGTRLTVV.

V is TRBV9 and J is TRBJ1-2; D might be TRBD1 (5 bases). The V gene's germline CDR1 is SGDLS and CDR2 YYNGEE. Trimming removed 0 bases from V and 4 bases from J, with 10 bases in between. This CDR3 spans 14 amino acids. This CDR3 is CASSVGQNLYGYTF. The DNA of the CDR3 is TGTGCCAGCAGCGTAGGACAGAACCTCTATGGCTACACCTTC.

V gene TRBV29-1 combines with J gene TRBJ1-5; perhaps TRBD1 as D (6 bases). Germline V gene data show CDR1 as SQVTM and CDR2 as ANQGSEA. Trimming left V 7 bases short and J 3 bases short, with 10 bases between. The CDR3 length is 12 residues. The CDR3 is CSAGTLNQPQHF. The CDR3 DNA sequence: TGCAGCGCCGGGACACTCAATCAGCCCCAGCATTTT. Based on the CDR3 plus reference TRBV29-1 and TRBJ1-5, the full variable domain is SAVISQKPSRDICQRGTSLTIQCQVDSQVTMMFWYRQQPGQSLTLIATANQGSEATYESGFVIDKFPISRPNLTFSTLTVSNMSPEDSSIYLCSAGTLNQPQHFGDGTRLSIL.

The chain joins TRBV11-2 to TRBJ2-7; tentatively, D is TRBD1 (6 bases). This CDR3 is 14 amino acids long. Germline-derived CDR1 and CDR2 are SGHAT and FQNNGV. V was pared by 1 base and J by 3 bases, with 10 bases between. The DNA of the CDR3 is TGTGCCAGCAGCTTAGGACAGGTCTTCTACGAGCAGTACTTC. It translates to CASSLGQVFYEQYF.